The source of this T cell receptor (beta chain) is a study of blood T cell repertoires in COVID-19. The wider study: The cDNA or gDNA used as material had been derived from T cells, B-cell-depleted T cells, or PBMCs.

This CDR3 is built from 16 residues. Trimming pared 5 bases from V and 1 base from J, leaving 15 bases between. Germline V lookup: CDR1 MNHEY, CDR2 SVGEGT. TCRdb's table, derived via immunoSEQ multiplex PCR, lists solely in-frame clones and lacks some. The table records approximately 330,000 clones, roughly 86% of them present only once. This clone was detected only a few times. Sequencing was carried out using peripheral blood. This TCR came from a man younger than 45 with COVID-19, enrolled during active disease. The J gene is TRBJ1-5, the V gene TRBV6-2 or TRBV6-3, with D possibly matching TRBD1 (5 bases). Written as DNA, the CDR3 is TGTGCCAGCAGTCTTCAGGGAAAGGGCAGCAATCAGCCCCAGCATTTT. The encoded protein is CASSLQGKGSNQPQHF.